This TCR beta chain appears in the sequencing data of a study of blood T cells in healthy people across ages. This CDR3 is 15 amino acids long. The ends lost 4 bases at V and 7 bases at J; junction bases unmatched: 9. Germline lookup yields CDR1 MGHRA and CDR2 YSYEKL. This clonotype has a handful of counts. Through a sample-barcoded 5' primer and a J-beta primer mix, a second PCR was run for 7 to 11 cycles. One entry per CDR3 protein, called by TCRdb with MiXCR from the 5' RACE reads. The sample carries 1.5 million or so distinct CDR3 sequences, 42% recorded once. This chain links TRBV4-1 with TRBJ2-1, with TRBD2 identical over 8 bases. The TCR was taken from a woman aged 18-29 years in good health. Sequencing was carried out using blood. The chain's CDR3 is CASSPGAGGWNEQFF. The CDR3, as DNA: TGCGCCAGCAGCCCCGGCGCGGGAGGTTGGAATGAGCAGTTCTTC.